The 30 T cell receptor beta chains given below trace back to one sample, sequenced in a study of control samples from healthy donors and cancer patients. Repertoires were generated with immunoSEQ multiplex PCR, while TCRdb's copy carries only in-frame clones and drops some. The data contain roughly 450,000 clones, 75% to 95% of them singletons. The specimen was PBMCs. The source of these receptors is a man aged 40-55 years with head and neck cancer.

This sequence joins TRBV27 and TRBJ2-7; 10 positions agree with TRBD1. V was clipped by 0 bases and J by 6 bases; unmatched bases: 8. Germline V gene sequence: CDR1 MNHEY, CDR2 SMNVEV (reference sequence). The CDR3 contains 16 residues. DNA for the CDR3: TGTGCCAGCAGTTTATCCCGGGGACAGGGGTCCCGCGAGCAGTACTTC. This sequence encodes CASSLSRGQGSREQYF.

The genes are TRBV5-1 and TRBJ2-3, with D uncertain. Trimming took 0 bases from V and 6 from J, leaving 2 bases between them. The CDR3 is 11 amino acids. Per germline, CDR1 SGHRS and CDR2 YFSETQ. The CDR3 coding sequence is TGCGCCAGCAGCTTGGGGGATACGCAGTATTTT. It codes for CASSLGDTQYF.

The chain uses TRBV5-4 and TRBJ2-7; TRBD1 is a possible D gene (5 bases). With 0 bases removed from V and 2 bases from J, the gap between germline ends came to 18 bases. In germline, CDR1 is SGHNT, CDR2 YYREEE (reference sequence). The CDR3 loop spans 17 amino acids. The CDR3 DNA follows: TGTGCCAGCAGCTTGGTGGCCAGGGATTCGGGCACCTACGAGCAGTACTTC. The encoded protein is CASSLVARDSGTYEQYF.

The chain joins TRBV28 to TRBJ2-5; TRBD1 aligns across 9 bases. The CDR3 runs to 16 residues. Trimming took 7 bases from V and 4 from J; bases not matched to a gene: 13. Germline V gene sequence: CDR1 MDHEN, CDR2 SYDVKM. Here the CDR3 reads CASTEQGANSIETQYF. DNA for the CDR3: TGTGCCAGCACAGAACAGGGGGCGAATTCGATAGAGACCCAGTACTTC. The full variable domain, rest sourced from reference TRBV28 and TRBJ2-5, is DVKVTQSSRYLVKRTGEKVFLECVQDMDHENMFWYRQDPGLGLRLIYFSYDVKMKEKGDIPEGYSVSREKKERFSLILESASTNQTSMYLCASTEQGANSIETQYFGPGTRLLVL.

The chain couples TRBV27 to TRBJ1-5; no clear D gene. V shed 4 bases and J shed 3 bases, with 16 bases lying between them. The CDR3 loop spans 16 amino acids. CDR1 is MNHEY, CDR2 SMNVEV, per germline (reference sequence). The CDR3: CASSSPPQGDNQPQHF. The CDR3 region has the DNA TGTGCCAGCAGTTCTCCTCCACAAGGTGACAATCAGCCCCAGCATTTT.

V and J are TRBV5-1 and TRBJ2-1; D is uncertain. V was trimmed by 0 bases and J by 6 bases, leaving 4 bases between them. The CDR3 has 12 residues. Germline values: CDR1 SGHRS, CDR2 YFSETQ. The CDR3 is CASSLGANEQFF. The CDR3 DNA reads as TGCGCCAGCAGCTTGGGCGCCAATGAGCAGTTCTTC.

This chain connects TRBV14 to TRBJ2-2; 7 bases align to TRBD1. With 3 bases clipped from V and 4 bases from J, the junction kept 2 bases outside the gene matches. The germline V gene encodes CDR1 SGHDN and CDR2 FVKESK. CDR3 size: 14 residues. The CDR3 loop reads CASSQNRGTGELFF. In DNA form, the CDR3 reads TGTGCCAGCAGCCAGAACAGGGGCACCGGGGAGCTGTTTTTT.

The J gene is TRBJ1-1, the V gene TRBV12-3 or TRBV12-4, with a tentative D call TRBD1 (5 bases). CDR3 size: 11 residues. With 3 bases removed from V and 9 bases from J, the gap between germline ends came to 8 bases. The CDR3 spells CASSFGGKAFF. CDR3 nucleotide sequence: TGTGCCAGCAGTTTTGGGGGGAAAGCTTTCTTT.

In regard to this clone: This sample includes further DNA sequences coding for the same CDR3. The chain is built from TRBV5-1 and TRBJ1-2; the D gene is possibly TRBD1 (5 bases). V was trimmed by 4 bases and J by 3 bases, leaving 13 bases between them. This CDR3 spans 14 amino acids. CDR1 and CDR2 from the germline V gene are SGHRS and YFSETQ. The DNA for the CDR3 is TGCGCCAGCAGCATCCGGCAGGGACACTATGGCTACACCTTC. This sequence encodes CASSIRQGHYGYTF.

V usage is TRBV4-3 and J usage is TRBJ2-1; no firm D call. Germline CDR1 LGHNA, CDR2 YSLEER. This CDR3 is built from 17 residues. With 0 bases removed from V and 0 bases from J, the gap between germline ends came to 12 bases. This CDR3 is CASSQDLGKSSYNEQFF. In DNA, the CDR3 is TGCGCCAGCAGCCAAGATCTTGGGAAGAGCTCCTACAATGAGCAGTTCTTC.

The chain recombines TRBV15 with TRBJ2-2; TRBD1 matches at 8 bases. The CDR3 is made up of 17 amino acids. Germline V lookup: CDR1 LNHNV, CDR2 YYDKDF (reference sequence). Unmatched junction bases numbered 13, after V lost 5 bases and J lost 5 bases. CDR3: CATSPLGQGFKTGELFF. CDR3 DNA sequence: TGTGCCACCAGCCCCCTCGGACAGGGTTTCAAGACCGGGGAGCTGTTTTTT.

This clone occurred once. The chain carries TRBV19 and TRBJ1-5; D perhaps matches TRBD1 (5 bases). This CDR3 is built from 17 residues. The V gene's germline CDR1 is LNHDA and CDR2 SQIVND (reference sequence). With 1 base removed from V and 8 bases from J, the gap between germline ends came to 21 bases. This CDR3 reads CASSIGTDGQLVEPQHF. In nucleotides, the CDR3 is TGTGCCAGTAGTATAGGAACCGACGGACAACTCGTGGAGCCCCAGCATTTT.

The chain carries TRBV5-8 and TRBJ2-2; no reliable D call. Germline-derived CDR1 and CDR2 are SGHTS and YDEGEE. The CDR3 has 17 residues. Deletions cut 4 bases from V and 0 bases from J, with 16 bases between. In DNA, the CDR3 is TGTGCCAGCAGCCTCAAGACGGCCCCTGCGAACACCGGGGAGCTGTTTTTT. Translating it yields CASSLKTAPANTGELFF. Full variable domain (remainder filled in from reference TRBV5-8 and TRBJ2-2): EAGVTQSPTHLIKTRGQQATLRCSPISGHTSVYWYQQALGLGLQFLLWYDEGEERNRGNFPPRFSGRQFPNYSSELNVNALELEDSALYLCASSLKTAPANTGELFFGEGSRLTVL.

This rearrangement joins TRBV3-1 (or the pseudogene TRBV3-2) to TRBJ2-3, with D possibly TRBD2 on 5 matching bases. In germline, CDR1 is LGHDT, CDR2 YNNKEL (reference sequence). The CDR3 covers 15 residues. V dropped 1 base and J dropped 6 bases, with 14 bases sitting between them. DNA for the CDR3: TGTGCCAGCAGCCAAGTCCCGCGGGTCGAGGATACGCAGTATTTT. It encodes CASSQVPRVEDTQYF.

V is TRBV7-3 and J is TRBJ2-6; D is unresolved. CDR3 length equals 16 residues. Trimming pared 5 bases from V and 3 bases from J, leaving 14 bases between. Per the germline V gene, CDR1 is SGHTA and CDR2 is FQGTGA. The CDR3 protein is CASSPSLSSGANVLTF. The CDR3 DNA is TGTGCCAGCAGCCCCAGCCTTAGTAGTGGGGCCAACGTCCTGACTTTC.

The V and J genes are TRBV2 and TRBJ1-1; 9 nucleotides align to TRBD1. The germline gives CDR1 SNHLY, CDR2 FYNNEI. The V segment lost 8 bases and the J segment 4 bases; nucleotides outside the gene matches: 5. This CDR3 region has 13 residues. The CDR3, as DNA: TGTGCCAGCGGACAGGGGTCGGTCACTGAAGCTTTCTTT. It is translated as CASGQGSVTEAFF.

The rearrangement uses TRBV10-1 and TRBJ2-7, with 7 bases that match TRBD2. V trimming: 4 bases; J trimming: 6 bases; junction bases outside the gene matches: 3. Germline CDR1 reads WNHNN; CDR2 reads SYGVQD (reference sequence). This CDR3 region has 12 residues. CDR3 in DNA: TGCGCCAGCAGTGGGGGGACTACCGAGCAGTACTTC. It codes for CASSGGTTEQYF.

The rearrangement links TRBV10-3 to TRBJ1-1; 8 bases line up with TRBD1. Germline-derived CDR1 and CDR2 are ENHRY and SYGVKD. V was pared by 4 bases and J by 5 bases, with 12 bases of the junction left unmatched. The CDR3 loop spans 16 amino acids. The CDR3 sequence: CAISVLPGGLGTEAFF. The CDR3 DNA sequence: TGTGCCATCAGTGTTCTGCCAGGGGGCCTTGGGACTGAAGCTTTCTTT.

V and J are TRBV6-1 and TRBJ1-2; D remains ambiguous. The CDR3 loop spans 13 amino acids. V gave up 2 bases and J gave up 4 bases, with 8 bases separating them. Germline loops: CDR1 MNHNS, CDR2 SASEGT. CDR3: CASSEYGPYGYTF. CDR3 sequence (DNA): TGTGCCAGCAGTGAATACGGGCCCTATGGCTACACCTTC.

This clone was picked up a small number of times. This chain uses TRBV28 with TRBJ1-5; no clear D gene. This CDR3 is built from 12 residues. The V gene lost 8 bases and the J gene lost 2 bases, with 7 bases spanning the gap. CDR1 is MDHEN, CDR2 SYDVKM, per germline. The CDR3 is CASGAGNQPQHF. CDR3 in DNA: TGTGCCAGCGGAGCAGGCAATCAGCCCCAGCATTTT.

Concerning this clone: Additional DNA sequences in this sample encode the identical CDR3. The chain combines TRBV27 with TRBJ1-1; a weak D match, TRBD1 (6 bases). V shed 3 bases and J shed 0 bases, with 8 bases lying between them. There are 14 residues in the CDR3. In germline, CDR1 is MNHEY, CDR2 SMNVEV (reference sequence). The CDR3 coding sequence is TGTGCCAGCAGTTTGAGGGGGATGAACACTGAAGCTTTCTTT. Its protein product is CASSLRGMNTEAFF.

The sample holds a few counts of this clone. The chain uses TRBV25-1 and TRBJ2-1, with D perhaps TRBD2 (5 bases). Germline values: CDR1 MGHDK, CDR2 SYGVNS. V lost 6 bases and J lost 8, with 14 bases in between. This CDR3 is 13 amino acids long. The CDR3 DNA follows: TGTGCCAGCAGCACACAACTAGTGGATGAGCAGTTCTTC. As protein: CASSTQLVDEQFF.

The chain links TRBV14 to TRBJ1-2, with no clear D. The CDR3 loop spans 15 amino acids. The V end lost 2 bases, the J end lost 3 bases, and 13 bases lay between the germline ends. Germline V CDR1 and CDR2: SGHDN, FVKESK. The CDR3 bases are TGTGCCAGCAGCCAAACCCCCGTCTGGGACTATGGCTACACCTTC. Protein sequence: CASSQTPVWDYGYTF.

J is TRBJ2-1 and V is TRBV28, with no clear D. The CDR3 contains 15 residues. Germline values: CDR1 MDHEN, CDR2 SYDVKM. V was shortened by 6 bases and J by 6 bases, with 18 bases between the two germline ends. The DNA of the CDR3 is TGTGCCAGCAGGCGTGAGTCTAGTAGTTTCAATGAGCAGTTCTTC. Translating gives CASRRESSSFNEQFF. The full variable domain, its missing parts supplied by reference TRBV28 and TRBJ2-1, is DVKVTQSSRYLVKRTGEKVFLECVQDMDHENMFWYRQDPGLGLRLIYFSYDVKMKEKGDIPEGYSVSREKKERFSLILESASTNQTSMYLCASRRESSSFNEQFFGPGTRLTVL.

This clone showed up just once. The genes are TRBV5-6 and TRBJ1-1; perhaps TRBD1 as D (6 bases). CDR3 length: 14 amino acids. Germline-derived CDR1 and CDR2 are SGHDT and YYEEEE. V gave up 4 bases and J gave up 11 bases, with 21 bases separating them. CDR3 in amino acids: CASSQGTDRLGAFF. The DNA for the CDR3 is TGTGCCAGCAGCCAGGGCACCGACAGGCTCGGCGCTTTCTTT. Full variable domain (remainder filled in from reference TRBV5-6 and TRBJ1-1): DAGVTQSPTHLIKTRGQQVTLRCSPKSGHDTVSWYQQALGQGPQFIFQYYEEEERQRGNFPDRFSGHQFPNYSSELNVNALLLGDSALYLCASSQGTDRLGAFFGQGTRLTVV.

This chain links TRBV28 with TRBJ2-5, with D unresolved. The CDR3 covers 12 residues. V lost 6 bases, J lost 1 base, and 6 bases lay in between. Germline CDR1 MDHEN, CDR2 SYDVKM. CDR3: CASRRSQETQYF. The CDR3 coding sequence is TGTGCCAGCAGGCGAAGCCAAGAGACCCAGTACTTC.

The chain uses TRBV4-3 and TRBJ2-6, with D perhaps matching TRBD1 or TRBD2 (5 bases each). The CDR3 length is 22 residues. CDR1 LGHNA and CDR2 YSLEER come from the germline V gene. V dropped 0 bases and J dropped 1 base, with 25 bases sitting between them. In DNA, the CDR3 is TGCGCCAGCAGCCAAGATCCGGTTTGGTCCGGGACGAGTATTTCTGGGGCCAACGTCCTGACTTTC. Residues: CASSQDPVWSGTSISGANVLTF.

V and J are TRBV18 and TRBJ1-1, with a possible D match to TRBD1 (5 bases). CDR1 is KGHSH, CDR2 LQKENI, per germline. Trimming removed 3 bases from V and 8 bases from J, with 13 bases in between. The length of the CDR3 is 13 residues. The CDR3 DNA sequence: TGTGCCAGCTCACCCATCAGGGAGTCCGAAGCTTTCTTT. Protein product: CASSPIRESEAFF.

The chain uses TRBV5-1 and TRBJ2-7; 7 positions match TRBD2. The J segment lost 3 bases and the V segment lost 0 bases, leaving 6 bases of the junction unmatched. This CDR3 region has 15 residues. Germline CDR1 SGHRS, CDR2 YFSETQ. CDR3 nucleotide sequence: TGCGCCAGCAGCTTGGTAGCGGGTGACCTCTACGAGCAGTACTTC. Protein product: CASSLVAGDLYEQYF.

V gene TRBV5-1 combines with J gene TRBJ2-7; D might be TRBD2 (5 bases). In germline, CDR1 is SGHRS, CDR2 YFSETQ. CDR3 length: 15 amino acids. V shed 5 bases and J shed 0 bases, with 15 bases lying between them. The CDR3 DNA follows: TGCGCCAGCAGGACCCTTTACAGCGGCTCCTACGAGCAGTACTTC. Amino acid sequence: CASRTLYSGSYEQYF.